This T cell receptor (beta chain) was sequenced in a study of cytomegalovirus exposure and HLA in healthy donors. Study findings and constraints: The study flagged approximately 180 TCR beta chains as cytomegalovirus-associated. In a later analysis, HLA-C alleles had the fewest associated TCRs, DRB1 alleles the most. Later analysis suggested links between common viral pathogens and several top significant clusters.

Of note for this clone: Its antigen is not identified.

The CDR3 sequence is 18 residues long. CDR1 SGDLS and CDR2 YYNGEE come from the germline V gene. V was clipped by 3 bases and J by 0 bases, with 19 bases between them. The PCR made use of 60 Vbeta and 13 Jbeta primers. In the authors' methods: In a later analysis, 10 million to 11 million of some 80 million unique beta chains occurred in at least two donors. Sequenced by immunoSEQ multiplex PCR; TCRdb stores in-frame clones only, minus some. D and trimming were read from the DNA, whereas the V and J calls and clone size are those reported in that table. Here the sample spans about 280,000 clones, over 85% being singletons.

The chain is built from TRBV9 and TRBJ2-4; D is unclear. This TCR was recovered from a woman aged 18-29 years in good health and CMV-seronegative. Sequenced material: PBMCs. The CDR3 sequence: CASSATEDTYLAKNIQYF. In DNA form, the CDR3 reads TGTGCCAGCAGCGCGACTGAGGATACTTACCTAGCCAAAAACATTCAGTACTTC.